What follows are 12 T cell receptor beta chains derived from one specimen sequenced in a study of CD8 T cells in ankylosing spondylitis. Broader study findings: Within ankylosing spondylitis blood, a TCR beta motif made up of several highly homologous variants appeared to be characteristic.

For these receptors, no antigen is known. TCRdb reprocessed the 5' RACE reads with MiXCR, giving one entry per CDR3 protein. The sample lists approximately 500,000 distinct CDR3 sequences; about 13% were seen once. Sequencing was done on a sample of blood, either unsorted or a sorted T cell fraction (not recorded which). The receptors shown here come from a male donor with ankylosing spondylitis.

This clonotype appeared a few times. V usage is TRBV5-6 and J usage is TRBJ2-3, with D tentatively TRBD1 (5 bases). CDR1 and CDR2 (germline): SGHDT, YYEEEE. Deletions cut 4 bases from V and 3 bases from J, with 12 bases between. This CDR3 is built from 14 residues. The CDR3 DNA sequence: TGTGCCAGCAGCCCGACAGTGATGACAGATACGCAGTATTTT. It yields the protein CASSPTVMTDTQYF.

J is TRBJ1-1 and V is TRBV18; D perhaps matches TRBD1 (5 bases). Trimming shortened V by 3 bases and J by 8 bases, and 13 bases separated the two germline ends. The germline gives CDR1 KGHSH, CDR2 LQKENI. The CDR3 has 13 residues. The CDR3 bases are TGTGCCAGCTCACCTGTCCGGGACTCAGAAGCTTTCTTT. It encodes CASSPVRDSEAFF.

V usage is TRBV30 and J usage is TRBJ2-5; D is undetermined. The CDR3 is 13 residues long. V lost 4 bases and J 2 bases, leaving 11 bases between the germline ends. The germline gives CDR1 GTSNPN, CDR2 SVGIG (reference sequence). The CDR3 reads CAWKLTVQETQYF. Here the CDR3 DNA reads TGTGCCTGGAAGCTAACGGTACAAGAGACCCAGTACTTC.

V gene TRBV5-5 combines with J gene TRBJ2-7, with 8 bases lining up with TRBD1. With V trimmed by 2 bases and J by 1 base, 5 bases remained unmatched. The germline V gene has CDR1 SGHKS and CDR2 YYEKEE (reference sequence). The CDR3 sequence is 15 residues long. The CDR3 nucleotides are TGTGCCAGCAGCTTTAGGCGACAGGGGTCCTACGAGCAGTACGTC. It codes for CASSFRRQGSYEQYV.

This clonotype has just a few counts. V usage is TRBV20-1 and J usage is TRBJ2-7; D gene ambiguous. The V end was cut by 4 bases, the J end by 1 base, with 17 bases between. The germline V gene encodes CDR1 DFQATT and CDR2 SNEGSKA (reference sequence). This CDR3 has 15 residues. CDR3 sequence (DNA): TGCAGTGCTACCCCTCCCCGTGGCGGATCCTACGAGCAGTACTTC. Translating gives CSATPPRGGSYEQYF.

This clonotype was seen a few times. The V call is TRBV7-9, the J call TRBJ2-3; 10 bases map to TRBD2. This CDR3 contains 16 residues. The J segment lost 5 bases and the V segment lost 5 bases, leaving 10 bases of the junction unmatched. Germline V gene data show CDR1 as SEHNR and CDR2 as FQNEAQ (reference sequence). The CDR3 coding sequence is TGTGCCAGCAGCGGATTAGCGGGAGGCCGGGAAGATACGCAGTATTTT. It codes for CASSGLAGGREDTQYF.

This clonotype turned up a few times. The chain joins TRBV12-5 to TRBJ1-3; a possible D gene is TRBD1 (5 bases). In germline, CDR1 is LGHNT, CDR2 FRNRAP. V lost 3 bases to trimming and J lost 4 bases, with 10 bases between them. The CDR3 contains 14 residues. The CDR3 loop reads CASGLGAGGNTIYF. The CDR3, as DNA: TGTGCTAGTGGTTTAGGGGCAGGGGGAAACACCATATATTTT.

The chain links TRBV7-9 to TRBJ2-1, with D perhaps matching TRBD2 (6 bases). There are 13 residues in the CDR3. Trimming cost V 4 bases and J 8 bases, with 12 bases left between them. Per germline, CDR1 SEHNR and CDR2 FQNEAQ (reference sequence). The CDR3 bases are TGTGCCAGCAGCTCGGGGGACTTCCATGAGCAGTTCTTC. The encoded protein is CASSSGDFHEQFF.

This clonotype came up a few times. The chain is built from TRBV9 and TRBJ2-6, with TRBD1 as a possible D gene (5 bases). In germline, CDR1 is SGDLS, CDR2 YYNGEE. V was trimmed by 6 bases and J by 4 bases, leaving 14 bases between them. CDR3 length: 15 residues. CDR3 DNA sequence: TGTGCCAGCACCAAGGGGCTCTCCGGGGCCAACGTCCTGACTTTC. This encodes CASTKGLSGANVLTF.

At least ten counts were recorded for this clonotype. The V and J genes are TRBV20-1 and TRBJ2-1; TRBD2 is a possible D gene (5 bases). The length of the CDR3 is 13 residues. Germline V gives CDR1 DFQATT, CDR2 SNEGSKA (reference sequence). V lost 3 bases and J 8 bases, leaving 14 bases between the germline ends. DNA for the CDR3: TGCAGTGCTAGTCGGCTAGCCGCCTATGAGCAGTTCTTC. Translating it yields CSASRLAAYEQFF.

The chain joins TRBV7-8 to TRBJ2-2; perhaps TRBD2 as D (5 bases). Between the trimmed V and J ends, which lost 1 base and 7 bases, there was a span of 19 bases. The CDR3 has 17 amino acids. The V gene's germline CDR1 is SGHVS and CDR2 FQNEAQ. The CDR3 region is CASSLGVGRSSGGELFF. As DNA, the CDR3 is TGTGCCAGCAGCTTAGGGGTCGGGCGGTCAAGCGGCGGGGAGCTGTTTTTT.

The chain joins TRBV12-3 or TRBV12-4 to TRBJ2-3, with 7 bases lining up with TRBD1. With 6 bases clipped from V and 7 bases from J, the junction kept 7 bases outside the gene matches. This CDR3 comprises 13 residues. For the CDR3, the DNA is TGTGCCAGCAGCTCCGGACAGGCTAATACGCAGTATTTT. Translation gives CASSSGQANTQYF.